The clone carrying this T cell receptor (beta chain) came up a few times. No antigen is known for it. The data were taken from a study of CD8+ T cells in alopecia areata. In the study overall: Percentage of affected scalp area was the basis on which treated patients' severity was scored.

Reverse transcription of extracted RNA yielded cDNA, which provided the sequencing template. Produced via immunoSEQ multiplex PCR; TCRdb's table is partial and in-frame only. The sample records 150,000 to 200,000 clones, around 64% being singletons. Germline V CDR1 and CDR2: DFQATT, SNEGSKA (reference sequence). The length of the CDR3 is 11 residues. J lost 8 bases, V lost 6 bases, and 6 bases had no gene match. The treatment here: oral pan-JAK inhibitor, 5-10 mg twice daily. Regarding the study as a whole: Many expanded lesional clones remained in scalp and blood on tofacitinib. Just one nonresponder means the tie between baseline CD8+ expansion and response stays uncertain.

The chain employs TRBV20-1 and TRBJ1-2, with 7 bases aligning to TRBD1. Sequencing was performed on CD4+ T cells sorted from blood, taken around week 49, from a patient treated with tofacitinib. This sequence originates from a human donor with alopecia areata. The CDR3: CSAYDRDGYTF. DNA for the CDR3: TGCAGTGCGTACGACAGGGACGGCTACACCTTC.